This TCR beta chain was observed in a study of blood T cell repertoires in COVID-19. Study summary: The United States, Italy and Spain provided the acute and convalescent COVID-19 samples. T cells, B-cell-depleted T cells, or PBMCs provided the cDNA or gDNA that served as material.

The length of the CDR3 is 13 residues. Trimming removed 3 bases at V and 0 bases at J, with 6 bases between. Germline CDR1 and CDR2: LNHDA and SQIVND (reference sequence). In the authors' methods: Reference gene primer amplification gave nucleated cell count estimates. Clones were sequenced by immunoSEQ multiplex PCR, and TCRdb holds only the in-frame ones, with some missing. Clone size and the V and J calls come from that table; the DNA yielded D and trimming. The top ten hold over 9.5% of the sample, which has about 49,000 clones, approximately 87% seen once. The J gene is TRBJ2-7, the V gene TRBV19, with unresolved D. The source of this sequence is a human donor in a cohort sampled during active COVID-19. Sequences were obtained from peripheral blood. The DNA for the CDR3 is TGTGCCAGTAGTATTCAGGACTCCTACGAGCAGTACTTC. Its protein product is CASSIQDSYEQYF.